This passage covers 26 T cell receptor beta chains from one sample sequenced in a study of blood T cell repertoires in COVID-19. Some clones are missing from TCRdb's copy, which holds only in-frame ones; the method was immunoSEQ multiplex PCR. The sample includes roughly 46,000 clones, approximately 88% seen only once; the top ten take about 13%. The sample was peripheral blood. These receptor sequences come from a human donor with active COVID-19. The donor label of this sample is uncertain.

The chain recombines TRBV6-5 with TRBJ1-2, with 7 bases aligning to TRBD1. Germline V gene sequence: CDR1 MNHEY, CDR2 SVGAGI. Germline trimming cut 0 bases from V and 4 bases from J; bases unmatched to any gene: 5. The CDR3 sequence is 15 residues long. In DNA, the CDR3 is TGTGCCAGCAGTTACTCCCCGGGACAGAGCTATGGCTACACCTTC. Protein: CASSYSPGQSYGYTF.

The V and J genes are TRBV24-1 and TRBJ1-2; no definite D call. CDR1 is KGHDR, CDR2 SFDVKD, per germline. Trimming pared 3 bases from V and 2 bases from J, leaving 12 bases between. CDR3 length equals 15 residues. The CDR3 loop is CATSDTGLGNYGYTF. The CDR3 DNA sequence: TGTGCCACCAGTGATACCGGACTAGGCAACTATGGCTACACCTTC.

This clone was found a few times. The gene calls are TRBV7-9 and TRBJ2-7, with 9 bases identical to TRBD1. Germline V gives CDR1 SEHNR, CDR2 FQNEAQ (reference sequence). This CDR3 spans 14 amino acids. V was clipped by 6 bases and J by 5 bases; unmatched bases: 8. As DNA, the CDR3 is TGTGCCAGCAGATCGACAGGGGGTGCGCACGAGCAGTACTTC. Translated: CASRSTGGAHEQYF.

The CDR3 region has the DNA TGTGCCAGCAGTAACCCGGGACAGGGCCGGGACACTGAAGCTTTCTTT. Translating it yields CASSNPGQGRDTEAFF. The chain has TRBV25-1 and TRBJ1-1; 9 bases align to TRBD1. Losses at the gene ends were 5 bases for V and 3 bases for J; bases not matched to a gene: 10. The CDR3 runs 16 residues. Germline values: CDR1 MGHDK, CDR2 SYGVNS.

The rearrangement uses TRBV5-6 and TRBJ2-2; perhaps TRBD1 as D (6 bases). Trimming removed 4 bases from V and 3 bases from J, with 19 bases in between. Germline V lookup: CDR1 SGHDT, CDR2 YYEEEE. The CDR3 consists of 17 residues. The CDR3 here is CASSPEAGVTDTGELFF. CDR3 DNA sequence: TGTGCCAGCAGCCCGGAGGCAGGGGTTACGGACACCGGGGAGCTGTTTTTT.

This clone appeared once. The chain employs TRBV11-2 and TRBJ1-1; D is uncertain. The CDR3 has 15 residues. Germline CDR1 is SGHAT and CDR2 is FQNNGV. V lost 5 bases, J lost 6 bases, and 19 bases lay in between. In DNA form, the CDR3 reads TGTGCCAGCAGCCCGATAACTAGAGGGCTCTCTGAAGCTTTCTTT. Encoded protein: CASSPITRGLSEAFF. Looking up the rest from reference TRBV11-2 and TRBJ1-1 gives the full variable domain: EAGVAQSPRYKIIEKRQSVAFWCNPISGHATLYWYQQILGQGPKLLIQFQNNGVVDDSQLPKDRFSAERLKGVDSTLKIQPAKLEDSAVYLCASSPITRGLSEAFFGQGTRLTVV.

The genes are TRBV30 and TRBJ1-2; D is ambiguous. Germline V gives CDR1 GTSNPN, CDR2 SVGIG (reference sequence). This CDR3 is built from 15 residues. Trimming stripped 0 bases from V and 5 bases from J, with 16 bases between. CDR3 in DNA: TGTGCCTGGAGTGTACCCCAGGAGGGCCTATATGGCTACACCTTC. Its protein product is CAWSVPQEGLYGYTF.

The chain uses TRBV7-9 and TRBJ2-2; possibly TRBD1 for D (5 bases). CDR3 length equals 15 residues. V was trimmed by 5 bases and J by 4 bases, leaving 14 bases between them. Germline V gene sequence: CDR1 SEHNR, CDR2 FQNEAQ (reference sequence). The CDR3 protein is CASSPPLGATGELFF. In DNA, the CDR3 is TGTGCCAGCAGCCCCCCTTTAGGGGCCACCGGGGAGCTGTTTTTT.

The CDR3 loop reads CASSTFLPGGDGTGELFF. The DNA of the CDR3 is TGTGCCAGCAGCACATTCCTCCCTGGGGGGGACGGCACCGGGGAGCTGTTTTTT. The rearrangement joins TRBV9 to TRBJ2-2; 7 bases map to TRBD2. V shed 4 bases and J 4 bases; nucleotides not matched to a gene: 16. The CDR3 loop spans 18 amino acids. CDR1 is SGDLS, CDR2 YYNGEE, per germline.

The chain employs TRBV6-2 or TRBV6-3 and TRBJ1-2, with TRBD1 matching over 10 bases. The V and J ends lost 4 bases and 7 bases, in that order; junction bases with no gene match: 6. Germline CDR1 MNHEY, CDR2 SVGEGT. The CDR3 contains 14 residues. The CDR3 DNA sequence: TGTGCCAGCAGTTCAAGGACAGGGGGATTTGGCTACACCTTC. It yields the protein CASSSRTGGFGYTF.

The CDR3 DNA reads as TGTGCCAGCAGCGCAATACCGGGAACCTCTGGAAACACCATATATTTT. Translation gives CASSAIPGTSGNTIYF. V gene TRBV7-2 combines with J gene TRBJ1-3; D unclear. Germline assignment: CDR1 SGHTA and CDR2 FQGNSA. V was pared by 5 bases and J by 0 bases, with 14 bases between. This CDR3 is built from 16 residues. Drawing the rest from reference TRBV7-2 and TRBJ1-3, the complete variable domain is GAGVSQSPSNKVTEKGKDVELRCDPISGHTALYWYRQSLGQGLEFLIYFQGNSAPDKSGLPSDRFSAERTGGSVSTLTIQRTQQEDSAVYLCASSAIPGTSGNTIYFGEGSWLTVV.

The chain uses TRBV21-1 and TRBJ2-3; TRBD1, as called in the table, went unchecked against the DNA. TRBV21-1 has pseudogene status. This CDR3 has 14 residues. The CDR3 region is CASSKEAGKDTQYF. As DNA, the CDR3 is TGTGCCAGCAGCAAAGAAGCAGGAAAAGATACGCAGTATTTT.

The rearrangement joins TRBV29-1 to TRBJ1-2, with 10 bases fitting TRBD1. The CDR3 sequence is 16 residues long. Germline values: CDR1 SQVTM, CDR2 ANQGSEA. J lost 0 bases, V lost 5 bases, and 9 bases had no gene match. The chain's CDR3 is CSVTGTGDWSNYGYTF. The CDR3 nucleotides read TGCAGCGTTACCGGGACAGGGGATTGGTCTAACTATGGCTACACCTTC.

V gene TRBV30 combines with J gene TRBJ1-1; 10 bases map to TRBD1. This CDR3 spans 15 amino acids. After removal of 6 bases from V and 5 bases from J, the junction contained 12 bases not matched to a gene. The germline gives CDR1 GTSNPN, CDR2 SVGIG (reference sequence). The CDR3: CACLRDRGRGTEAFF. The CDR3 DNA follows: TGTGCCTGCCTCCGGGACAGGGGAAGAGGGACTGAAGCTTTCTTT.

The J gene is TRBJ1-1, the V gene TRBV6-4, with TRBD1 identical over 10 bases. The junction had 4 bases not matched to a gene; V was cut back by 5 bases and J by 1 base. Germline V lookup: CDR1 MRHNA, CDR2 SNTAGT. The CDR3 is made up of 15 amino acids. Here the CDR3 reads CASSRTGGTNTEAFF. CDR3 nucleotide sequence: TGTGCCAGCAGTAGGACAGGGGGGACGAACACTGAAGCTTTCTTT.

The chain links TRBV6-6 to TRBJ2-1, with TRBD1 identical over 9 bases. V lost 5 bases, J lost 3 bases, and 8 bases stayed unmatched. Germline CDR1 is MNHNY and CDR2 is SVGAGI (reference sequence). The CDR3 loop spans 16 amino acids. The CDR3 nucleotides are TGTGCCAGCAGTCCAACCGGGACAGGGATCTACAATGAGCAGTTCTTC. This encodes CASSPTGTGIYNEQFF.

The chain joins TRBV5-1 to TRBJ1-1; 12 bases map to TRBD1. Germline V CDR1 and CDR2: SGHRS, YFSETQ. With 4 bases clipped from V and 5 bases from J, the junction kept 15 bases outside the gene matches. The CDR3 is 18 residues long. The DNA for the CDR3 is TGCGCCAGCAGCACGCAACCCGGGACAGGGGGCGCGGGTACTGAAGCTTTCTTT. Protein: CASSTQPGTGGAGTEAFF.

The CDR3 loop reads CASSYRVPLHF. CDR3 DNA sequence: TGTGCCAGCAGCTACAGGGTACCCCTCCACTTT. The rearrangement uses TRBV27 and TRBJ1-6, with D possibly matching TRBD1 (6 bases). The CDR3 is made up of 11 amino acids. Germline lookup yields CDR1 MNHEY and CDR2 SMNVEV (reference sequence). Trimming took 6 bases from V and 12 from J, leaving 9 bases between them.

J is TRBJ2-1 and V is TRBV9; 12 nucleotides line up with TRBD2. V lost 4 bases, J lost 2 bases, and 1 base stayed unmatched. Germline assignment: CDR1 SGDLS and CDR2 YYNGEE. The CDR3 loop spans 15 amino acids. This chain's CDR3 is CASSRTSGTYNEQFF. The CDR3 DNA follows: TGTGCCAGCAGCAGGACTAGCGGGACCTACAATGAGCAGTTCTTC.

To note about this clone: Relative to the germline gene, one junction end is altered; a read error may explain this. The same CDR3 is also encoded by other DNA sequences in this sample. The V call is TRBV5-4, the J call TRBJ1-2, with D maybe TRBD1 (5 bases). The CDR3 is 13 residues long. In germline, CDR1 is SGHNT, CDR2 YYREEE (reference sequence). The CDR3 coding sequence is TGTGCCAGTAGCTTGGATGAGGCCAGGGAAACCACCTTC. Encoded protein: CASSLDEARETTF.

The chain uses TRBV5-6 and TRBJ2-3; maybe TRBD1 (6 bases). V was cut by 0 bases and J by 5 bases, with 13 bases left in between. CDR3 length equals 15 residues. Germline loops: CDR1 SGHDT, CDR2 YYEEEE. The CDR3 loop is CASSLGAGDKDTQYF. CDR3 coding DNA: TGTGCCAGCAGCTTGGGGGCAGGGGACAAAGATACGCAGTATTTT.

A note on this clone: Relative to the germline gene, one junction end is altered; a read error may explain this. This chain connects TRBV7-7 to TRBJ2-1; 7 bases are a match to TRBD2. The CDR3 sequence is 15 residues long. The germline CDR1 and CDR2 sequences are SSHAT and FNYEAQ (reference sequence). The CDR3 region has the DNA TGTGCTAGCAGCTTAGTCATGGGGACTAACAATGAGCAGTTCTTC. Its translation is CASSLVMGTNNEQFF.

This chain links TRBV3-1 (or the pseudogene TRBV3-2) with TRBJ1-1; the D is unclear. In germline, CDR1 is LGHDT, CDR2 YNNKEL (reference sequence). Trimming pared 1 base from V and 2 bases from J, leaving 8 bases between. There are 14 residues in the CDR3. The CDR3 loop reads CASSQAVLNTEAFF. In DNA, the CDR3 is TGTGCCAGCAGCCAAGCGGTCTTAAACACTGAAGCTTTCTTT.

This clone was seen a handful of times. V is TRBV19 and J is TRBJ1-5; D is unclear. This CDR3 comprises 12 residues. Trimming took 8 bases from V and 4 from J, leaving 9 bases between them. CDR1 LNHDA and CDR2 SQIVND come from the germline V gene (reference sequence). The CDR3 DNA reads as TGTGCCAGTGAGGCCCAGAATCAGCCCCAGCATTTT. Amino acids: CASEAQNQPQHF.

This clone was picked up one time. The V call is TRBV11-2, the J call TRBJ2-5; a weak D match, TRBD1 (6 bases). V shed 3 bases and J shed 4 bases, with 21 bases lying between them. This CDR3 contains 17 residues. The germline V gene encodes CDR1 SGHAT and CDR2 FQNNGV. DNA of the CDR3: TGTGCCAGCAGCTTTGTGGGGGCTCGCGTATTAGGAGAGACCCAGTACTTC. Translated: CASSFVGARVLGETQYF.

The gene calls are TRBV5-1 and TRBJ2-1; 7 bases are a match to TRBD2. Germline CDR1 is SGHRS and CDR2 is YFSETQ. V was pared by 0 bases and J by 4 bases, with 4 bases of the junction left unmatched. The length of the CDR3 is 15 residues. This CDR3 is CASSLVGGSYNEQFF. CDR3 nucleotides: TGCGCCAGCAGCTTGGTAGGCGGGAGTTACAATGAGCAGTTCTTC.